This T cell receptor (beta chain) was recorded in a study of T cells after yellow fever vaccination. Looking at the study overall: Preparation of the low-cell-number fractions used SMART-Seq v4 Ultra Low Input. Overall study findings and caveats: Abundant clonotypes from the bulk population could contaminate FACS-sorted repertoires. Subsequent to the booster, the majority of primary-vaccination clones reappeared (roughly 96% CD4, about 90% CD8).

As for this clonotype: What it binds is not known.

By 5'RACE template switching, TCR cDNA was produced, with a universal primer site and UMIs added in the process. TCRdb recomputed calls from the 5' RACE reads with MiXCR, one row per CDR3 protein. Of a few hundred thousand distinct CDR3 sequences in the sample, about 15% were seen once. There are 14 residues in the CDR3. From germline, CDR1 is KGHSH and CDR2 LQKENI. The V gene lost 0 bases and the J gene lost 3 bases, with 9 bases spanning the gap. The TCR originated in a man aged 18 to 30 who received the YFV17D yellow fever vaccine. The chain links TRBV18 to TRBJ2-7; no clear D gene. The material sequenced was PBMCs, taken 5 days after the first yellow fever vaccination. CDR3 sequence: CASSPPQNLYEQYF. The CDR3 nucleotides are TGTGCCAGCTCACCACCGCAGAACCTCTACGAGCAGTACTTC.